The TCR beta chain under discussion was sequenced for a study of CD8 T cells in ankylosing spondylitis. In its sample, this clonotype was seen many times. The antigen is undetermined. Study observations and caveats: Relatively scarce in peripheral blood, disease-linked clones were CD8+. Made up of about eight highly homologous variants, a TCR beta motif appeared characteristic of ankylosing spondylitis blood. Significant enrichment of disease-linked clones was reportedly seen in matched ankylosing spondylitis synovial fluid.

The CDR3 sequence is 12 residues long. Germline V gene lookup returns CDR1 SQVTM and CDR2 ANQGSEA. Trimming removed 0 bases from V and 8 bases from J, with 10 bases in between. A single record per CDR3 protein comes from TCRdb applying MiXCR to the 5' RACE reads. The profile shows fewer than 550,000 distinct CDR3 sequences, approximately 5% of them singletons. The sample consisted of blood, either unsorted or a sorted T cell fraction (not recorded which). The V gene is TRBV29-1, the J gene TRBJ1-2, with D unclear. This clonotype was obtained from a male donor with ankylosing spondylitis. The CDR3 region has the DNA TGCAGCGTTGAAGAGGGCAGACCCGGCTACACCTTC. Its protein is CSVEEGRPGYTF.